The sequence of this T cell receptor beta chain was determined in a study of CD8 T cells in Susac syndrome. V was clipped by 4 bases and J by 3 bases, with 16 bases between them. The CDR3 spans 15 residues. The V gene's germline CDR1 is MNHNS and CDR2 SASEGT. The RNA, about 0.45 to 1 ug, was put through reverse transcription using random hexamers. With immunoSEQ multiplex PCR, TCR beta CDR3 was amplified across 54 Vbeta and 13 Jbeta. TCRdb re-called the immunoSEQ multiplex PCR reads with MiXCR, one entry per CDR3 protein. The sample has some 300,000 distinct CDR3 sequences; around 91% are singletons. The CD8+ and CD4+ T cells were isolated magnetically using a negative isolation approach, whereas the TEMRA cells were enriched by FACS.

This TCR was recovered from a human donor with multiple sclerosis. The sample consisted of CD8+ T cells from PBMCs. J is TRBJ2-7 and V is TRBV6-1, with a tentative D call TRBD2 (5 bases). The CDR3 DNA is TGTGCCAGCAGTGGGGAGCGGAGCCGTTTCTACGAGCAGTACTTC. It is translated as CASSGERSRFYEQYF.